The T cell receptor (beta chain) under discussion was sequenced for a study of blood T cell repertoires in COVID-19. The CDR3 length is 14 residues. Deletions cut 2 bases from V and 5 bases from J, with 11 bases between. CDR1 and CDR2 from the germline V gene are MNHEY and SVGEGT. Study processing details: Amplification from reference gene primers served as the basis for estimated nucleated cell counts. Profiled with immunoSEQ multiplex PCR; TCRdb holds only in-frame clones, not every one. V and J calls and clone size are given by that table; D and trimming were obtained from the DNA. The sample holds hundreds of thousands of clones; 89% are singletons and the top ten take 2.5% to 3.5%.

The chain recombines TRBV6-2 or TRBV6-3 with TRBJ2-3, with a tentative D call TRBD1 (5 bases). Sequenced material: peripheral blood. The receptor was isolated from a woman aged 25 to 45 with COVID-19, enrolled during active disease. The CDR3 sequence is CASSYARQGDTQYF. CDR3 coding DNA: TGTGCCAGCAGTTACGCCCGGCAGGGAGATACGCAGTATTTT.